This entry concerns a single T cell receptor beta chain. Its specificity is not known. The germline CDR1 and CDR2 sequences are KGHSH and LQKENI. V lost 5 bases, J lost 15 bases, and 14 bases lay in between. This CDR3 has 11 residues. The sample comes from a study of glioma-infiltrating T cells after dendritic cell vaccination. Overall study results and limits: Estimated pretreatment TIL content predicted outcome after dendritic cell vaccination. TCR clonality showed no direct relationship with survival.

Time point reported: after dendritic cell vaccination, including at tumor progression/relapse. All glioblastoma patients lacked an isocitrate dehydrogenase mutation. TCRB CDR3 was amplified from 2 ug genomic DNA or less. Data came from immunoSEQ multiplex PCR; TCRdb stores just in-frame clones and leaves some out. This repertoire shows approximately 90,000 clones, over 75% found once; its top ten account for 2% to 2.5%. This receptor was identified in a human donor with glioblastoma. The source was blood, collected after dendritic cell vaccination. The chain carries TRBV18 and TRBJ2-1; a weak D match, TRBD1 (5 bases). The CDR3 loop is CASSAGFRLFF. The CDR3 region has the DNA TGTGCCAGCTCAGCAGGGTTTAGGCTGTTCTTC.